The 5 T cell receptor beta chains below were found in one sample sequenced in a study of T-cell memory formation after mild COVID-19. MiXCR, run by TCRdb on the 5' RACE reads, gives a single entry per CDR3 protein. The data hold a few hundred thousand distinct CDR3 sequences, with about 20% observed a single time. Input material: PBMCs or a T cell subset sorted from them (not recorded which). The source of these receptors is an adult woman who had mild COVID-19 (a few samples of this study predate the infection). Cell type and time point are not known.

With regard to this clonotype: This may be a read error: a much more frequent sequence differs by one nucleotide. The V call is TRBV5-1, the J call TRBJ2-7; 9 nucleotides match TRBD1. The CDR3 is 16 amino acids. The germline V gene has CDR1 SGHRS and CDR2 YFSETQ. The CDR3 loop reads CASSIAPGQGSCEQYF. CDR3 nucleotide sequence: TGCGCCAGCAGCATAGCCCCGGGACAGGGATCCTGCGAGCAGTACTTC.

This clonotype was detected only a few times. CDR3 protein: CASTSWEDIDYTF. In nucleotides, the CDR3 is TGTGCCAGTACTAGTTGGGAAGACATTGACTACACCTTC. V is TRBV19 and J is TRBJ1-2; D remains unclear. Per germline, CDR1 LNHDA and CDR2 SQIVND (reference sequence). With 7 bases removed from V and 10 bases from J, the gap between germline ends came to 19 bases. The CDR3 runs 13 residues.

This clonotype was found a few times. The J gene is TRBJ2-3, the V gene TRBV30, with 7 bases lining up with TRBD2. Germline V gene lookup returns CDR1 GTSNPN and CDR2 SVGIG (reference sequence). This CDR3 region has 14 residues. Trimming cost V 5 bases and J 5 bases; bases outside gene matches: 10. CDR3 protein: CAWRSSGGIDTQYF. The CDR3 region has the DNA TGTGCCTGGCGATCTAGCGGCGGTATAGATACGCAGTATTTT.

The chain is built from TRBV2 and TRBJ2-7; 10 bases are a match to TRBD2. The germline V gene has CDR1 SNHLY and CDR2 FYNNEI. The junction had 4 bases not matched to a gene; V was cut back by 3 bases and J by 2 bases. This CDR3 has 15 residues. The CDR3 DNA reads as TGTGCCAGCAGTGAGGCTAGCGGGGGTACCTACGAGCAGTACTTC. Translated, it gives CASSEASGGTYEQYF.

This chain uses TRBV7-3 with TRBJ2-2; TRBD2 agrees at 8 bases. Trimming removed 11 bases from V and 4 bases from J; junction bases left unmatched: 15. This CDR3 comprises 16 residues. In germline, CDR1 is SGHTA, CDR2 FQGTGA. CDR3 sequence reads: CASEPGLGKSTGELFF. CDR3 DNA sequence: TGTGCCTCCGAGCCGGGACTAGGGAAAAGCACCGGGGAGCTGTTTTTT.